This TCR beta chain came from a study of CD8+ T cells in alopecia areata (dated 2018 in TCRdb). At the level of the whole study: In both human patients and the C3H/HeJ mouse model, the study applied high-throughput TCRbeta sequencing to look at T cell clonal expansion in alopecia areata. Scalp clonality was compared among normal scalp (n=4), patchy alopecia areata scalp (n=8), and alopecia totalis/universalis scalp (n=8). immunoSEQ multiplex PCR using 35 Vbeta forward primers and 13 Jbeta reverse primers was used to amplify TCRbeta CDR3 regions. Scalp tissue and sorted CD4+ and CD8+ peripheral blood T cells from patchy and totalis/universalis alopecia areata patients and from healthy controls were covered by human TCRbeta sequencing. RNA was obtained with the PAXgene miRNA kit for fixed scalp, the miRNeasy kit for PBMCs, and the RNeasy kit for mouse skin.

Results and caveats for the whole study, not just this receptor: TCR sequences shared between patients were less clear than in mice, possibly partly because of HLA diversity in the patient population. Compared with normal scalp, lesional scalp, particularly in alopecia totalis/universalis, had higher clonality and more expanded CD8+ clones, which suggests antigenic drive. Unlike mouse skin, which is dominated by gammadelta T cells, normal human skin has resident alphabeta T cells that are also sequenced, and this complicates analysis of the scalp TCR repertoire.

The germline V gene provides CDR1 SGHDN and CDR2 FVKESK. The CDR3 runs 16 amino acids, cysteine and phenylalanine included. Only the CDR3 part of the read is kept: 48 bases, read in frame from the first base. V is cut by 4 bases and J by 3 bases, and the space between the germline ends is 18 bases. Library preparation was by the immunoSEQ multiplex PCR assay. For TCR sequencing, RNA was extracted from every sample and reverse transcribed into cDNA to serve as template. First-strand cDNA was synthesized using SuperScript III with a 2:1 mix of oligo-dT and random hexamers. A synthetic immune receptor repertoire was used to measure amplification bias, and any remaining bias was corrected computationally. The published analysis was carried out like this. Raw reads were preprocessed for error removal, and CDR3 was defined according to IMGT conventions as running from the conserved cysteine to phenylalanine. Clonality was computed by normalizing Shannon entropy by log2 of the number of productive unique TCRs and subtracting the result from 1. Whether each scalp clone was CD4 or CD8 was inferred by checking scalp TCRbeta sequences against the CD4 and CD8 repertoires from sorted blood. The table comes from immuneACCESS by way of TCRdb, which keeps in-frame sequences with V and J called. Part of the clones is missing from these tables; in studies checked, under half for an unresolved V gene and the rest for unknown reasons. V and J calls and clone size follow that table, whereas D and trimming were derived from the DNA. The sample table lists around 190,000 clones, approximately 60% of them with a count of one. The ten biggest clones cover 4.5% to 6% of the sample.

Turning to this clone: Its target antigen remains unknown. There are no base qualities to consult, and no much larger clone falls within one base.

After PBMCs were isolated by density centrifugation and stained for CD3, CD4 and CD8, a FACSAria was used to sort CD4+ and CD8+ T cells. Unaffected controls provided scalp biopsies and blood samples. The TCR sequence derives from a human donor in good health. Recombination joined TRBV14 with TRBJ1-2; there is no confident call for the D gene. Input material: CD8+ T cells sorted from blood. The nucleotide sequence is TGTGCCAGCAGCCCGACGGACTTCCGGCCACACTATGGCTACACCTTC. This translates into CASSPTDFRPHYGYTF. The full variable domain, with segments outside the CDR3 supplied by the reference TRBV14 and TRBJ1-2 proteins, appears as EAGVTQFPSHSVIEKGQTVTLRCDPISGHDNLYWYRRVMGKEIKFLLHFVKESKQDESGMPNNRFLAERTGGTYSTLKVQPAELEDSGVYFCASSPTDFRPHYGYTFGSGTRLTVV.